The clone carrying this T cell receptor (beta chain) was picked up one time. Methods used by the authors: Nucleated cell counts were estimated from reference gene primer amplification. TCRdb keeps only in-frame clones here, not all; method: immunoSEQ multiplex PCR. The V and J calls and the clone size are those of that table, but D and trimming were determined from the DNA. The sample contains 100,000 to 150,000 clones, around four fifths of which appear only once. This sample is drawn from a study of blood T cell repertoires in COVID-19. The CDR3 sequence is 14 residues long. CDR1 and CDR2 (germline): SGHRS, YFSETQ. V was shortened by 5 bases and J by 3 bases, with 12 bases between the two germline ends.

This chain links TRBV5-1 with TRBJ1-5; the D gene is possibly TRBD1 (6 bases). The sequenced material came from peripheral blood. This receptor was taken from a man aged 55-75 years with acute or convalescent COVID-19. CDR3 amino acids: CASSPQGINQPQHF. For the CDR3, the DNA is TGCGCCAGCAGTCCCCAGGGGATCAATCAGCCCCAGCATTTT.